These T cell receptor beta chains were read from a single sample in a study of blood T cells in healthy people across ages. TCRdb reprocessed the 5' RACE reads via MiXCR and lists one record per CDR3 protein. The table records some 850,000 distinct CDR3 sequences, roughly 25% of them present only once. This sample was also put to use in a study of T cells of mothers and their children.

The sample consisted of blood. The receptors stem from a boy aged 5 to 17 in good health. Both conserved end residues are part of each CDR3. The D gene is left open where the match is weak. The size of a clone is reported for some rows only, either as once, few or many, or as a class for expanded clones.

V gene	J gene	D gene	clone size	CDR3 protein	CDR3 DNA
TRBV7-7	TRBJ2-5	.	few	CASSSTTETQYF	TGTGCTAGCAGTTCCACTACCGAAACCCAGTACTTC
TRBV2	TRBJ2-1	TRBD2	few	CASSDPGLAGEPGSVEQFF	TGTGCCAGCAGTGATCCAGGACTAGCGGGAGAGCCGGGGTCCGTTGAGCAGTTCTTC
TRBV3-1	TRBJ2-1	.	.	CASSQDRLGGNEQFF	TGTGCCAGCAGCCAAGATCGATTGGGAGGCAATGAGCAGTTCTTC
TRBV11-2	TRBJ2-4	.	many	CASSLGGSGIQYF	TGTGCCAGCAGCTTAGGGGGCTCGGGCATTCAGTACTTC
TRBV2	TRBJ2-4	.	.	CASSVENIQYF	TGTGCCAGCAGTGTAGAAAACATTCAGTACTTC
TRBV7-8	TRBJ1-3	.	.	CASSLVESNTILTGNTIYF	TGTGCCAGCAGCTTAGTGGAAAGCAACACGATTCTTACTGGAAACACCATATATTTT
TRBV7-9	TRBJ1-1	.	few	CASSLGAFF	TGTGCCAGCAGCTTAGGAGCTTTCTTT
TRBV20-1	TRBJ2-5	.	.	CSGCSEPQETQYF	TGCAGTGGGTGTTCGGAGCCGCAAGAGACCCAGTACTTC
TRBV12-3/TRBV12-4	TRBJ2-5	TRBD2	many	CASSFSGGQETQYF	TGTGCCAGCAGTTTCAGCGGGGGCCAAGAGACCCAGTACTTC
TRBV12-3/TRBV12-4	TRBJ2-1	.	.	CASTRSRAVQYNEQFF	TGTGCCAGCACCCGCTCCCGGGCAGTCCAGTACAATGAGCAGTTCTTC
TRBV6-1	TRBJ1-4	.	few	CASSGGGRSNEKLFF	TGTGCCAGCAGTGGGGGTGGGAGGTCTAATGAAAAACTGTTTTTT
TRBV13	TRBJ2-1	.	.	CASSFGRADGYNEQFF	TGTGCCAGCAGCTTTGGCAGGGCCGACGGGTACAATGAGCAGTTCTTC
TRBV6-5	TRBJ2-1	.	.	CASSYFGGVEFF	TGTGCCAGCAGTTACTTTGGGGGAGTGGAGTTCTTC
TRBV2	TRBJ1-6	.	few	CASSEQANSPLHF	TGTGCCAGCAGTGAACAGGCGAACTCACCCCTCCACTTT
TRBV5-1	TRBJ1-4	TRBD1	.	CASSAGQGVSEKLFF	TGCGCCAGCAGCGCGGGACAGGGAGTAAGCGAAAAACTGTTTTTT
TRBV5-1	TRBJ2-5	.	many	CASRLRADQETQYF	TGCGCCAGCAGGCTTCGGGCAGACCAAGAGACCCAGTACTTC
TRBV12-3/TRBV12-4	TRBJ2-5	TRBD2	.	CASMSGEGETQYF	TGTGCCAGCATGTCGGGGGAGGGTGAGACCCAGTACTTC
TRBV20-1	TRBJ1-5	.	.	CSAGQALNQPQHF	TGCAGTGCTGGCCAGGCGTTGAATCAGCCCCAGCATTTT
TRBV5-1	TRBJ1-4	.	.	CASGFLPGRPNEKLFF	TGCGCCAGCGGCTTTCTTCCGGGACGACCTAATGAAAAACTGTTTTTT
TRBV11-2	TRBJ1-2	TRBD1	few	CASSLLSGGPYGYTF	TGTGCCAGCAGCTTATTGTCAGGGGGTCCTTATGGCTACACCTTC
TRBV5-1	TRBJ1-4	TRBD1	few	CASSETGNEKLFF	TGCGCCAGCAGCGAGACAGGGAATGAAAAACTGTTTTTT
TRBV12-3/TRBV12-4	TRBJ1-2	.	.	CASSLSPPGSGYTF	TGTGCCAGCAGTTTGAGCCCGCCAGGGTCGGGCTACACCTTC
TRBV5-1	TRBJ2-7	TRBD1	.	CASSLDPGGSYEQYF	TGCGCCAGCAGCTTGGACCCAGGGGGTAGCTACGAGCAGTACTTC
TRBV28	TRBJ2-5	TRBD2	.	CASNLAGQETQYF	TGTGCCAGCAACCTAGCGGGGCAGGAGACCCAGTACTTC
TRBV7-8	TRBJ1-4	.	.	CASSLRWRGGEKLFF	TGTGCCAGCAGCCTAAGGTGGAGGGGCGGCGAAAAACTGTTTTTT
TRBV7-8	TRBJ2-3	TRBD2	few	CASSLMASGTDTQYF	TGTGCCAGCAGCTTAATGGCTAGCGGAACAGATACGCAGTATTTT